The 28 T cell receptor beta chains in this list originate from one sample, sequenced in a study of T-cell memory formation after mild COVID-19 listed by TCRdb under 2021. Receptors were amplified or captured by 5' RACE. TCRdb lists the instrument as Illumina NovaSeq 6000. TCRdb took the public reads, trimmed them with fastp at Q25, ran MiXCR for clone calling and kept in-frame beta chains. Every distinct CDR3 protein forms one entry, paired with its most common genes and DNA. This sample holds just over 300,000 distinct CDR3 sequences; roughly a fifth were observed only once. The ten largest make up under 25% of the sample. The sample taken for sequencing was PBMCs or a T cell subset sorted from them (not recorded which). Receptors originate from a young man who had mild COVID-19 (a few samples of this study predate the infection). The sample titles of this study are shuffled in the database, so cell type and time point are left out; the donor was told from shared clones.

The rearrangement uses TRBV5-4 and TRBJ1-6; D is undetermined. Trimming shortened V by 8 bases and J by 6 bases, and 15 bases separated the two germline ends. CDR1 SGHNT and CDR2 YYREEE come from the germline V gene (reference sequence). The CDR3 loop spans 14 amino acids. The CDR3 loop reads CASSAEKLNSPLHF. The CDR3 DNA reads as TGTGCCAGTAGCGCAGAGAAACTTAATTCACCCCTCCACTTT.

This clonotype was seen a few times. The chain carries TRBV29-1 and TRBJ1-1, with unresolved D. V dropped 7 bases and J dropped 4 bases, with 13 bases sitting between them. Germline CDR1 reads SQVTM; CDR2 reads ANQGSEA. This CDR3 has 12 residues. The CDR3 is CSALPVGTEAFF. The CDR3 DNA reads TGCAGCGCGCTCCCTGTTGGCACTGAAGCTTTCTTT.

This clonotype was counted ten times or more. The V call is TRBV29-1, the J call TRBJ2-3; D tentatively reads TRBD1 or TRBD2 (6 bases each). Germline CDR1 and CDR2: SQVTM and ANQGSEA. The CDR3 runs to 13 residues. V gave up 6 bases and J gave up 5 bases, with 15 bases separating them. The CDR3 DNA reads as TGCAGCGTGAACGGGGGCACCATAGATACGCAGTATTTT. It is translated as CSVNGGTIDTQYF.

The CDR3 bases are TGTGCCAGCAGTTACTCGGGACACTCTGGAAACACCATATATTTT. Protein product: CASSYSGHSGNTIYF. The chain has TRBV6-6 and TRBJ1-3; weak D call: TRBD1 (6 bases). This CDR3 is 15 amino acids long. V lost 0 bases and J 0 bases, leaving 6 bases between the germline ends. In germline, CDR1 is MNHNY, CDR2 SVGAGI (reference sequence).

This clonotype was recorded a few times. V usage is TRBV6-2 or TRBV6-3 and J usage is TRBJ1-2, with D possibly matching TRBD1 (6 bases). Germline loops: CDR1 MNHEY, CDR2 SVGEGT. The V and J ends lost 2 bases and 3 bases respectively, with 13 bases between them. The CDR3 runs 15 residues. The CDR3 sequence is CASSYEAGVDYGYTF. As DNA, the CDR3 is TGTGCCAGCAGTTACGAGGCAGGGGTGGACTATGGCTACACCTTC.

This chain links TRBV4-3 with TRBJ2-7; TRBD1 is a possible D gene (5 bases). The CDR3 extends over 14 amino acids. Per germline, CDR1 LGHNA and CDR2 YSLEER. Trimming cost V 0 bases and J 9 bases, with 15 bases left between them. The CDR3 is CASSQDGASIWQYF. CDR3 in DNA: TGCGCCAGCAGCCAAGATGGGGCATCCATATGGCAGTACTTC.

The gene calls are TRBV6-5 and TRBJ1-4, with D uncertain. Germline V CDR1 and CDR2: MNHEY, SVGAGI. The CDR3 length is 14 residues. The ends were cut back, 3 bases at V and 7 bases at J, with 12 bases in the middle. CDR3 region: CASSYGPGSEKLFF. DNA for the CDR3: TGTGCCAGCAGTTATGGGCCGGGGAGTGAAAAACTGTTTTTT.

This clonotype came up a few times. The chain has TRBV11-2 and TRBJ1-2; the D is unclear. The germline V gene has CDR1 SGHAT and CDR2 FQNNGV. The CDR3 contains 14 residues. The ends were cut back, 1 base at V and 6 bases at J, with 12 bases in the middle. Written as DNA, the CDR3 is TGTGCCAGCAGCTTAGCTTCGGGGAGGGATGGCTACACCTTC. It codes for CASSLASGRDGYTF.

The rearrangement uses TRBV5-6 and TRBJ2-3; D uncertain. CDR3 length equals 15 residues. Per germline, CDR1 SGHDT and CDR2 YYEEEE. V lost 1 base and J lost 3, with 12 bases in between. CDR3 region: CASSLFQMGTDTQYF. For the CDR3, the DNA is TGTGCCAGCAGCTTGTTCCAGATGGGGACAGATACGCAGTATTTT. The full variable domain, in which reference TRBV5-6 and TRBJ2-3 provide the parts outside the CDR3, is DAGVTQSPTHLIKTRGQQVTLRCSPKSGHDTVSWYQQALGQGPQFIFQYYEEEERQRGNFPDRFSGHQFPNYSSELNVNALLLGDSALYLCASSLFQMGTDTQYFGPGTRLTVL.

The chain carries TRBV7-6 and TRBJ2-5; no clear D gene. The CDR3 loop spans 13 amino acids. Per germline, CDR1 SGHVS and CDR2 FNYEAQ. The germline V and J ends were trimmed by 6 bases and 4 bases, with 12 bases remaining between them. This CDR3 reads CASRGPDGETQYF. The CDR3, as DNA: TGTGCCAGCAGGGGTCCAGATGGAGAGACCCAGTACTTC.

There are a few counts of this clonotype. V gene TRBV12-3 or TRBV12-4 combines with J gene TRBJ1-5; D is undetermined. This CDR3 has 14 amino acids. V lost 6 bases, J lost 0 bases, and 9 bases lay in between. CDR3 amino acids: CASRDGFSNQPQHF. In nucleotides, the CDR3 is TGTGCCAGCAGGGACGGGTTTAGCAATCAGCCCCAGCATTTT.

J is TRBJ1-2 and V is TRBV7-9; TRBD1 aligns across 9 bases. The CDR3 spans 16 residues. The germline V gene encodes CDR1 SEHNR and CDR2 FQNEAQ (reference sequence). The V and J ends lost 3 bases and 6 bases, in that order; junction bases with no gene match: 11. CDR3 nucleotide sequence: TGTGCCAGCAGCTTTCATCGGACAGGGGCGCTTGATGGCTACACCTTC. This codes for CASSFHRTGALDGYTF.

This clonotype was observed a few times. The chain couples TRBV6-2 or TRBV6-3 to TRBJ2-2; 9 bases are shared with TRBD2. With V trimmed by 10 bases and J by 3 bases, 6 bases remained unmatched. In germline, CDR1 is MNHEY, CDR2 SVGEGT. This CDR3 comprises 14 residues. CDR3 DNA: TGTGCCACGGGTGGACTAGCGTACACCGGGGAGCTGTTTTTT. It is translated as CATGGLAYTGELFF.

This clonotype was seen only a few times. The chain employs TRBV11-2 and TRBJ2-5; a possible D gene is TRBD2 (6 bases). The CDR3 sequence is 14 residues long. CDR1 SGHAT and CDR2 FQNNGV come from the germline V gene. V lost 4 bases and J 2 bases, leaving 11 bases between the germline ends. The CDR3 region has the DNA TGTGCCAGCAGCTGGGGGGTCCAGCAAGAGACCCAGTACTTC. Its protein is CASSWGVQQETQYF.

The chain is built from TRBV5-1 and TRBJ2-5; D perhaps matches TRBD2 (6 bases). Trimming removed 0 bases at V and 3 bases at J, with 9 bases between. In germline, CDR1 is SGHRS, CDR2 YFSETQ. The CDR3 has 14 residues. CDR3 coding DNA: TGCGCCAGCAGCTTGGTCGGCGGGAAAGAGACCCAGTACTTC. This translates into CASSLVGGKETQYF.

The chain is built from TRBV20-1 and TRBJ2-3, with a weak D call TRBD2 (6 bases). Germline CDR1 reads DFQATT; CDR2 reads SNEGSKA (reference sequence). V was trimmed by 1 base and J by 5 bases, leaving 16 bases between them. The CDR3 covers 15 residues. CDR3 in DNA: TGCAGTGCTAGAGTGGGACTCGTTTTGATAGATACGCAGTATTTT. This gives the protein CSARVGLVLIDTQYF.

The chain is built from TRBV27 and TRBJ2-7, with D unresolved. Deletions cut 1 base from V and 0 bases from J, with 13 bases between. This CDR3 spans 16 amino acids. Germline loops: CDR1 MNHEY, CDR2 SMNVEV (reference sequence). The chain's CDR3 is CASSLFSPAYSYEQYF. Here the CDR3 DNA reads TGTGCCAGCAGTTTATTCTCCCCAGCCTACTCCTACGAGCAGTACTTC.

The table lists this clonotype with a few counts. The chain couples TRBV28 to TRBJ2-7; TRBD2 might be the D (6 bases). This CDR3 is 14 amino acids long. Trimming took 3 bases from V and 0 from J, leaving 9 bases between them. CDR1 and CDR2 from the germline V gene are MDHEN and SYDVKM. The CDR3 coding sequence is TGTGCCAGCAGTTTGGTCGGGAGCTCCTACGAGCAGTACGTC. It specifies CASSLVGSSYEQYV.

This chain's CDR3 is CASSLTRLAEKLFF. The CDR3 coding sequence is TGTGCCAGCAGCTTGACGAGGTTGGCTGAAAAACTGTTTTTT. This rearrangement joins TRBV7-4 to TRBJ1-4, with D unclear. This CDR3 is 14 amino acids long. Deletions cut 3 bases from V and 7 bases from J, with 12 bases between. Germline CDR1 is SGHVT and CDR2 is SQSDAQ.

The CDR3 region has the DNA TGTGCCAGCAGCATCGTGGGGGGCAACACCGGGGAGCTGTTTTTT. This gives the protein CASSIVGGNTGELFF. The rearrangement joins TRBV4-2 to TRBJ2-2; D may correspond to TRBD1 or TRBD2 (6 bases each). V lost 5 bases and J 2 bases, leaving 12 bases between the germline ends. The length of the CDR3 is 15 residues. The V gene's germline CDR1 is LGHNA and CDR2 YNFKEQ.

This rearrangement joins TRBV10-3 to TRBJ2-7, with D uncertain. The CDR3 contains 14 residues. V lost 8 bases and J 0 bases, leaving 14 bases between the germline ends. Germline V gene sequence: CDR1 ENHRY, CDR2 SYGVKD. The CDR3 region is CAIERSKSSYEQYV. CDR3 bases: TGTGCCATCGAGAGGTCCAAAAGCTCCTACGAGCAGTACGTC.

This clonotype was detected ten times or more. J is TRBJ2-3 and V is TRBV20-1, with 13 nucleotides matching TRBD2. The germline V gene encodes CDR1 DFQATT and CDR2 SNEGSKA (reference sequence). V shed 5 bases and J 8 bases; nucleotides not matched to a gene: 22. The CDR3 has 19 residues. In DNA form, the CDR3 reads TGCAGTGCTCAGATTCCCCGACTAGCGGGGGGCCTTAATGATGGTACGCAGTATTTT. It codes for CSAQIPRLAGGLNDGTQYF.

V usage is TRBV7-9 and J usage is TRBJ1-2; D not resolved. The ends were cut back, 1 base at V and 2 bases at J, with 8 bases in the middle. Per the germline V gene, CDR1 is SEHNR and CDR2 is FQNEAQ (reference sequence). The CDR3 totals 14 residues. For the CDR3, the DNA is TGTGCCAGCAGCTTAGGACGGTTCAACTATGGCTACACCTTC. Its translation: CASSLGRFNYGYTF.

The chain couples TRBV4-1 to TRBJ2-7; TRBD2 aligns across 7 bases. The CDR3 is 13 amino acids. V was pared by 10 bases and J by 4 bases, with 10 bases of the junction left unmatched. Germline CDR1 MGHRA, CDR2 YSYEKL. Here the CDR3 DNA reads TGCGCCATACATTGCCGGGACTATTACGAGCAGTACGTC. It yields the protein CAIHCRDYYEQYV.

The chain uses TRBV7-2 and TRBJ1-2; TRBD1 is a possible D gene (6 bases). This CDR3 is 15 amino acids long. V lost 5 bases and J 8 bases, leaving 21 bases between the germline ends. The V gene's germline CDR1 is SGHTA and CDR2 FQGNSA. The DNA of the CDR3 is TGTGCCAGCAGCGCTGAGGGTGGGGGCGCAGTAGGCTACACCTTC. Translating gives CASSAEGGGAVGYTF. Based on the CDR3 plus reference TRBV7-2 and TRBJ1-2, the full variable domain is GAGVSQSPSNKVTEKGKDVELRCDPISGHTALYWYRQSLGQGLEFLIYFQGNSAPDKSGLPSDRFSAERTGGSVSTLTIQRTQQEDSAVYLCASSAEGGGAVGYTFGSGTRLTVV.

This clonotype was observed a few times. V and J are TRBV29-1 and TRBJ2-1; the D gene is possibly TRBD1 (6 bases). Germline V lookup: CDR1 SQVTM, CDR2 ANQGSEA. This CDR3 contains 14 residues. The ends were cut back, 4 bases at V and 9 bases at J, with 19 bases in the middle. This CDR3 reads CSVADGQPLTEQFF. For the CDR3, the DNA is TGCAGCGTTGCGGACGGACAGCCCCTCACTGAGCAGTTCTTC.

Only a few counts were recorded for this clonotype. The chain couples TRBV6-5 to TRBJ1-6; possibly TRBD1 for D (6 bases). In germline, CDR1 is MNHEY, CDR2 SVGAGI. The CDR3 is made up of 17 amino acids. Trimming shortened V by 8 bases and J by 0 bases, and 17 bases separated the two germline ends. CDR3 loop: CASSDVGARSYNSPLHF. CDR3 in DNA: TGTGCCAGCTCCGACGTGGGGGCCCGCTCCTATAATTCACCCCTCCACTTT.

J is TRBJ2-7 and V is TRBV12-3 or TRBV12-4; 7 bases align to TRBD1. The CDR3 contains 15 residues. V lost 3 bases to trimming and J lost 3 bases; unmatched junction nucleotides: 8. The CDR3 bases are TGTGCCAGCAGTTTGGGTATTCAGGGGGTCTACGAGCAGTACGTC. Translated: CASSLGIQGVYEQYV.